The clone carrying this T cell receptor beta chain was recorded a few times. The source of the sample is a study of blood T cell repertoires in COVID-19. Study-wide background: Sites in the United States, Italy and Spain provided acute and convalescent COVID-19 samples. Sources were T cells, B-cell-depleted T cells, or PBMCs; the material itself was cDNA or gDNA.

Source study methods: Amplification of reference gene primers provided the estimated nucleated cell counts. This table comes from immunoSEQ multiplex PCR, and its TCRdb copy is limited to in-frame clones, with some not included. V and J calls and clone size are given by that table; D and trimming were obtained from the DNA. The sample comprises 200,000 to 300,000 clones, roughly 87% of which are singletons, and approximately 2.4% rests with the top ten. In germline, CDR1 is SEHNR, CDR2 FQNEAQ (reference sequence). The CDR3 is 15 amino acids. Unmatched junction bases numbered 6, after V lost 4 bases and J lost 3 bases.

The clonotype comes from a woman in her twenties or thirties with acute COVID-19. Sequenced: PBMCs or T cells enriched from blood (not recorded which). This sequence joins TRBV7-9 and TRBJ2-3; TRBD1 matches at 8 bases. The CDR3 protein is CASSYGDRGTDTQYF. CDR3 nucleotide sequence: TGTGCCAGCAGCTACGGCGACAGGGGTACAGATACGCAGTATTTT. The full variable domain, with the rest looked up from reference TRBV7-9 and TRBJ2-3, is DTGVSQNPRHKITKRGQNVTFRCDPISEHNRLYWYRQTLGQGPEFLTYFQNEAQLEKSRLLSDRFSAERPKGSFSTLEIQRTEQGDSAMYLCASSYGDRGTDTQYFGPGTRLTVL.